This T cell receptor (beta chain) was profiled in a study of control samples from healthy donors and cancer patients. The germline CDR1 and CDR2 sequences are KGHSH and LQKENI. This CDR3 contains 15 residues. The ends were cut back, 2 bases at V and 4 bases at J, with 14 bases in the middle. This table comes from immunoSEQ multiplex PCR, and its TCRdb copy is limited to in-frame clones, with some not included. The repertoire consists of roughly 450,000 clones, with more than 80% occurring once and the leading ten covering 5.5% to 8%. The receptor's source is a man between 35 and 55 years old with head and neck cancer. The specimen was PBMCs. This rearrangement joins TRBV18 to TRBJ1-1; tentatively, D is TRBD1 (5 bases). The CDR3 region has the DNA TGTGCCAGCTCACCAGTCAGGGTGGTGAGCACTGAAGCTTTCTTT. Its protein product is CASSPVRVVSTEAFF.